This entry lists 27 T cell receptor beta chains sequenced from one sample in a study of cytomegalovirus exposure and HLA in healthy donors. PCR used 60 Vbeta primers and 13 Jbeta primers. Method: immunoSEQ multiplex PCR; TCRdb's copy keeps in-frame clones and lacks some. The top ten clones hold 1.3% of a sample with fewer than 130,000 clones, 78% of them seen once. The sample taken for sequencing was PBMCs. The receptors shown here come from a woman aged 25 to 45 in good health and CMV-seronegative.

The rearrangement joins TRBV6-5 to TRBJ1-1; TRBD1 matches 7 bases. The CDR3 spans 14 residues. J lost 0 bases, V lost 6 bases, and 4 bases had no gene match. The V gene's germline CDR1 is MNHEY and CDR2 SVGAGI. CDR3 amino acids: CASRSTGMNTEAFF. The CDR3 DNA reads TGTGCCAGCAGGTCGACAGGGATGAACACTGAAGCTTTCTTT.

J is TRBJ2-7 and V is TRBV5-6; D gene unclear. Germline V lookup: CDR1 SGHDT, CDR2 YYEEEE. Trimming left V 0 bases short and J 12 bases short, with 16 bases between. This CDR3 region has 13 residues. The CDR3: CASSLGVTAARYF. As DNA, the CDR3 is TGTGCCAGCAGCTTGGGTGTGACTGCCGCACGGTACTTC.

This chain connects TRBV6-1 to TRBJ2-7; D possibly corresponds to TRBD2 (5 bases). Germline CDR1 and CDR2: MNHNS and SASEGT. The CDR3 is made up of 15 amino acids. Trimming took off 1 base at V and 5 bases at J, with 15 bases between the two ends. This CDR3 is CASSEGRVVRDEQYF. DNA of the CDR3: TGTGCCAGCAGTGAAGGAAGGGTGGTGAGGGACGAGCAGTACTTC.

The rearrangement joins TRBV18 to TRBJ2-1; TRBD2 agrees at 9 bases. Germline CDR1 and CDR2: KGHSH and LQKENI. This CDR3 has 16 amino acids. The junction had 7 bases not matched to a gene; V was cut back by 4 bases and J by 3 bases. The CDR3 coding sequence is TGTGCCAGCTCACGACCAAGGACTAGCGACTACAATGAGCAGTTCTTC. Translation: CASSRPRTSDYNEQFF.

The chain links TRBV6-6 to TRBJ2-3; tentative D call: TRBD2 (5 bases). The CDR3 covers 15 residues. Between the trimmed V and J ends, which lost 6 bases and 1 base, there was a span of 14 bases. The V gene's germline CDR1 is MNHNY and CDR2 SVGAGI (reference sequence). The CDR3 here is CASSLAGGRTDTQYF. The DNA of the CDR3 is TGTGCCAGCAGCCTCGCCGGCGGGCGCACAGATACGCAGTATTTT.

The chain employs TRBV29-1 and TRBJ1-5, with 9 positions matching TRBD1. Germline CDR1 reads SQVTM; CDR2 reads ANQGSEA. J lost 3 bases, V lost 3 bases, and 3 bases had no gene match. The CDR3 spans 14 residues. The CDR3 loop is CSVETGGVNQPQHF. Here the CDR3 DNA reads TGCAGCGTTGAGACAGGGGGTGTCAATCAGCCCCAGCATTTT.

This chain uses TRBV4-1 with TRBJ2-2, with 7 bases that match TRBD2. The germline CDR1 and CDR2 sequences are MGHRA and YSYEKL. Trimming took 2 bases from V and 1 from J; bases not matched to a gene: 4. This CDR3 has 16 residues. The CDR3 DNA reads as TGCGCCAGCAGCCAATGGGGGGGGGAGAACACCGGGGAGCTGTTTTTT. It encodes CASSQWGGENTGELFF.

The chain employs TRBV19 and TRBJ1-2; TRBD1 matches at 8 bases. This CDR3 contains 13 residues. Germline V gene lookup returns CDR1 LNHDA and CDR2 SQIVND (reference sequence). The ends lost 5 bases at V and 8 bases at J; junction bases unmatched: 7. The CDR3, as DNA: TGTGCCAGTAGTCCGGGACAGGCTGCGGGCTACACCTTC. Translating it yields CASSPGQAAGYTF.

This chain uses TRBV25-1 with TRBJ2-2; unclear D gene. This CDR3 is 17 amino acids long. Germline lookup yields CDR1 MGHDK and CDR2 SYGVNS. V was cut by 4 bases and J by 0 bases, with 15 bases left in between. The CDR3 protein is CASSGLELATNTGELFF. The CDR3 bases are TGTGCCAGCAGTGGACTCGAGTTAGCAACGAACACCGGGGAGCTGTTTTTT.

The rearrangement links TRBV5-4 to TRBJ2-2, with a tentative D call TRBD1 (5 bases). This CDR3 spans 16 amino acids. Trimming cost V 0 bases and J 1 base, with 10 bases left between them. Germline-derived CDR1 and CDR2 are SGHNT and YYREEE (reference sequence). The CDR3 coding sequence is TGTGCCAGCAGCTTGGAGACAGAGCTGAACACCGGGGAGCTGTTTTTT. It yields the protein CASSLETELNTGELFF.

The chain has TRBV15 and TRBJ2-7; D is uncertain. The CDR3 extends over 13 amino acids. Germline V gives CDR1 LNHNV, CDR2 YYDKDF (reference sequence). Between the trimmed V and J ends, which lost 0 bases and 3 bases, there was a span of 6 bases. The DNA of the CDR3 is TGTGCCACCAGCAGAGATAACGGCTACGAGCAGTACTTC. It codes for CATSRDNGYEQYF.

J is TRBJ1-2 and V is TRBV25-1; 9 nucleotides match TRBD1. This CDR3 spans 14 amino acids. V lost 2 bases, J lost 8 bases, and 6 bases stayed unmatched. CDR1 is MGHDK and CDR2 is SYGVNS in the germline V gene. The CDR3 here is CASSEGDRAWGYTF. The DNA for the CDR3 is TGTGCCAGCAGTGAAGGGGACAGGGCTTGGGGCTACACCTTC.

The gene calls are TRBV5-1 and TRBJ2-1; TRBD2 might be the D (5 bases). The CDR3 length is 17 residues. With 1 base removed from V and 0 bases from J, the gap between germline ends came to 14 bases. Germline CDR1 is SGHRS and CDR2 is YFSETQ. CDR3 protein: CASSLSASTHSYNEQFF. Here the CDR3 DNA reads TGCGCCAGCAGCTTGTCTGCTAGCACCCACTCCTACAATGAGCAGTTCTTC.

This rearrangement joins TRBV10-1 to TRBJ1-5; 7 bases align to TRBD1. The CDR3 consists of 15 residues. V lost 10 bases, J lost 5 bases, and 14 bases stayed unmatched. The germline V gene encodes CDR1 WNHNN and CDR2 SYGVQD (reference sequence). CDR3: CANPGGGEIHQPQHF. CDR3 nucleotides: TGCGCCAACCCTGGAGGGGGCGAGATACATCAGCCCCAGCATTTT.

The chain uses TRBV11-1 and TRBJ2-3; 9 bases align to TRBD1. The junction had 9 bases not matched to a gene; V was cut back by 5 bases and J by 6 bases. The CDR3 totals 15 residues. Per germline, CDR1 SGHAT and CDR2 FQDESV (reference sequence). CDR3 in amino acids: CASSAGQGDVDTQYF. CDR3 DNA sequence: TGTGCCAGCAGCGCGGGACAGGGTGATGTGGATACGCAGTATTTT.

The V call is TRBV7-9, the J call TRBJ1-1; D is undetermined. This CDR3 has 12 residues. CDR1 and CDR2 (germline): SEHNR, FQNEAQ (reference sequence). The V gene lost 5 bases and the J gene lost 0 bases, with 4 bases spanning the gap. The CDR3 loop is CASSPVNTEAFF. The CDR3 region has the DNA TGTGCCAGCAGCCCGGTGAACACTGAAGCTTTCTTT.

The chain uses TRBV19 and TRBJ1-5, with TRBD1 as a possible D gene (5 bases). In germline, CDR1 is LNHDA, CDR2 SQIVND (reference sequence). V lost 4 bases, J lost 7 bases, and 17 bases lay in between. The CDR3 has 15 amino acids. Here the CDR3 DNA reads TGTGCCAGTAGTACCCCCCGGGACTTGGGGCAGCCCCAGCATTTT. It codes for CASSTPRDLGQPQHF.

Here the CDR3 reads CASVTLGAMLRTGEAFF. The CDR3 nucleotides are TGTGCCAGCGTTACGCTGGGGGCGATGCTCCGTACAGGGGAAGCTTTCTTT. The gene calls are TRBV28 and TRBJ1-1; D might be TRBD1 (6 bases). Trimming took off 8 bases at V and 8 bases at J, with 30 bases between the two ends. CDR3 length equals 17 residues. Germline V CDR1 and CDR2: MDHEN, SYDVKM.

V and J are TRBV5-4 and TRBJ2-7; 8 bases map to TRBD1. Germline V gene lookup returns CDR1 SGHNT and CDR2 YYREEE (reference sequence). With V trimmed by 0 bases and J by 2 bases, 4 bases remained unmatched. The CDR3 runs 15 residues. For the CDR3, the DNA is TGTGCCAGCAGCTTGGCCGGGACAGGAGCCTACGAGCAGTACTTC. Translating gives CASSLAGTGAYEQYF.

Here the CDR3 DNA reads TGTGCCAGCAGTTTTCAAGGGGTAGAAGCTTTCTTT. This translates into CASSFQGVEAFF. The chain recombines TRBV28 with TRBJ1-1; D might be TRBD1 (5 bases). The germline V and J ends were trimmed by 3 bases and 8 bases, with 10 bases remaining between them. In germline, CDR1 is MDHEN, CDR2 SYDVKM. There are 12 residues in the CDR3.

This clone has a handful of counts. The CDR3 protein is CASSPGTGGTEAFF. The CDR3 region has the DNA TGTGCCAGCAGTCCCGGGACAGGAGGCACTGAAGCTTTCTTT. This chain links TRBV7-2 with TRBJ1-1; 8 bases match TRBD1. The trim removed 6 bases at V and 4 bases at J, leaving 7 bases unmatched. CDR1 is SGHTA and CDR2 is FQGNSA in the germline V gene. The CDR3 spans 14 residues. Full variable domain (missing parts from reference TRBV7-2 and TRBJ1-1): GAGVSQSPSNKVTEKGKDVELRCDPISGHTALYWYRQSLGQGLEFLIYFQGNSAPDKSGLPSDRFSAERTGGSVSTLTIQRTQQEDSAVYLCASSPGTGGTEAFFGQGTRLTVV.

The chain employs TRBV29-1 and TRBJ1-2; D is perhaps TRBD1 (5 bases). Trimming cost V 1 base and J 3 bases, with 9 bases left between them. This CDR3 contains 13 residues. Germline V CDR1 and CDR2: SQVTM, ANQGSEA. The CDR3, as DNA: TGCAGCGTTGAAGCGCAGGGCGACTATGGCTACACCTTC. Its protein product is CSVEAQGDYGYTF.

The J gene is TRBJ2-1, the V gene TRBV6-6, with TRBD1 identical over 8 bases. Germline-derived CDR1 and CDR2 are MNHNY and SVGAGI (reference sequence). The CDR3 is 16 residues long. J gave up 7 bases and V 7 bases, and 15 bases lay outside the gene matches. CDR3 DNA sequence: TGTGCCAGCACTCGAGAGGGGCAGGGGGCGCGTAATGAGCAGTTCTTC. Translating it yields CASTREGQGARNEQFF.

A few counts support this clone. The V call is TRBV7-9, the J call TRBJ2-7; 7 bases map to TRBD2. Germline CDR1 SEHNR, CDR2 FQNEAQ (reference sequence). The CDR3 runs to 14 residues. The J segment lost 5 bases and the V segment lost 3 bases, leaving 7 bases of the junction unmatched. The CDR3 region has the DNA TGTGCCAGCAGCTTCCCTGGGAGGGGAGACGAGCAGTACTTC. This encodes CASSFPGRGDEQYF.

The count of this clone is one. The V call is TRBV11-3, the J call TRBJ2-1; 8 nucleotides align to TRBD2. This CDR3 is 15 amino acids long. V was clipped by 1 base and J by 7 bases; unmatched bases: 6. Germline CDR1 reads SGHNT; CDR2 reads YENEEA. CDR3 region: CASSLAGGRNNEQFF. The CDR3 nucleotides are TGTGCCAGCAGCTTAGCGGGAGGGCGAAATAATGAGCAGTTCTTC. Full variable domain (rest looked up from reference TRBV11-3 and TRBJ2-1): EAGVVQSPRYKIIEKKQPVAFWCNPISGHNTLYWYLQNLGQGPELLIRYENEEAVDDSQLPKDRFSAERLKGVDSTLKIQPAELGDSAVYLCASSLAGGRNNEQFFGPGTRLTVL.

The chain has TRBV15 and TRBJ1-2; unclear D gene. The CDR3 length is 14 residues. Germline V CDR1 and CDR2: LNHNV, YYDKDF (reference sequence). Trimming stripped 0 bases from V and 4 bases from J, with 9 bases between. The CDR3 is CATSRDEESYGYTF. In DNA form, the CDR3 reads TGTGCCACCAGCAGAGATGAAGAGAGCTATGGCTACACCTTC.

The rearrangement uses TRBV30 and TRBJ1-1; a possible D gene is TRBD1 (5 bases). The CDR3 sequence is 13 residues long. Per the germline V gene, CDR1 is GTSNPN and CDR2 is SVGIG (reference sequence). Trimming removed 2 bases at V and 1 base at J, with 8 bases between. Here the CDR3 reads CAWSIQANTEAFF. Here the CDR3 DNA reads TGTGCCTGGAGTATACAGGCGAACACTGAAGCTTTCTTT.